This T cell receptor (beta chain) was retrieved from a study of post-analysis software for immune sequencing data (dated by TCRdb to the mid-2010s). Describing the broader study: Disease courses on record covered relapsing-remitting, secondary progressive and progressive-relapsing multiple sclerosis, though some patients had no subtype annotation. The patient repertoires were set against eleven to twelve previously published healthy control repertoires from donors whose ages ranged from roughly 6 to 25 years. A subset of samples was prepared in parallel using single-end sample barcoding, then pooled and co-amplified after Illumina adapter ligation.

TCR beta repertoires were profiled from peripheral blood of roughly twelve young patients with multiple sclerosis to demonstrate the VDJtools post-analysis software. Multiple sclerosis patients were children and adolescents aged roughly 6 to 16 years. Study-level results and caveats: Multiple sclerosis patients had significantly lower normalized Chao1 diversity than controls, a result that suggests substantial peripheral T-cell clonal expansion. When samples were clustered directly using the F measure, samples prepared in the same batch co-clustered strongly, which prompted a batch-effect correction. Significantly higher frequencies in patients than in controls were found for roughly 5 TRBV segments, including TRBV5-6, TRBV5-1 and TRBV20-1. The multiple sclerosis patient group was slightly younger than the control group.

V is cut back by 1 base and J by 3 bases, with 3 bases in the junction unmatched. The CDR3, cysteine through phenylalanine, is 15 amino acids long. Left in the record is the CDR3 DNA by itself, 45 bases read in frame from the first base. For CDR1 and CDR2, the germline V gene lists LGHNA and YNFKEQ. The protocol used for the library was PCR. TCRdb names Illumina HiSeq 2500 as the instrument used. To reduce PCR and sequencing biases, unique molecular identifiers were incorporated into the TCR beta cDNA libraries. Every 1 to 10 million input T cells yielded about 500,000 cDNA molecules, meaning each molecule approximated one T cell. The patient libraries were prepared and sequenced with the same protocol used for the earlier healthy control dataset. Within a given batch, samples were prepared together, multiplexed and sequenced on the same HiSeq lane. Processing in the source paper ran as follows. MIGEC was used to process the raw barcoded reads, and molecular identifier groups with only a single read were discarded before consensus assembly and CDR3 extraction. Clonotype tables were post-analysed with VDJtools, normalizing diversity by down-sampling all datasets to the smallest sample size. To correct batch-related cross-sample contamination, repertoire overlap clustering matched CDR3 amino acid sequences but not nucleotide sequences. The public sequencing data were trimmed at Q25 with fastp and processed into clonotypes with MiXCR by TCRdb, which kept only in-frame beta chains. Rows are unified per CDR3 protein, each entry keeping the most common DNA and genes. TCRdb's processing, not the authors', yielded these V and J calls. Recorded for this sample are about half a million distinct CDR3 sequences; 30% to 40% of them occurred a single time. Clones ranked in the top ten supply about 6% of the sample.

Turning to this clonotype: Its antigen target is currently unknown. The record has no base qualities; no much larger clone is one base away.

This clonotype was obtained from a girl aged 2 to 17 with multiple sclerosis. The rearranged segments are TRBV4-2 and TRBJ2-3, and 8 junction bases match TRBD2. The sample taken for sequencing was blood. The CDR3 in this case is CASSQAGLVTDTQYF. In nucleotide form, the sequence is TGTGCCAGCAGCCAAGCGGGACTAGTGACAGATACGCAGTATTTT.